A selection of T cell receptor beta chains follows, all from one sample in a study of shared clonotypes between healthy human individuals. TCRdb's table, derived via immunoSEQ multiplex PCR, lists solely in-frame clones and lacks some. Counted here are roughly 2.6 million clones, approximately 92% occurring once; the ten biggest clones make up roughly 0.15%. Sequenced input: naive CD4+ T cells sorted from blood. The receptor source for this set is a man between 18 and 29 years old in good health. Each CDR3 is given with its conserved first and last residue. D genes are given only for firm matches. Expanded clones get a size class; other rows say once, few or many, or leave the size out.

v_call: TRBV6-5
clone_size: -
d_call: -
j_call: TRBJ1-3
cdr3_aa: CASSYGEATGGNTIYF
cdr3_nt: TGTGCCAGCAGTTACGGCGAAGCGACAGGAGGAAACACCATATATTTT

v_call: TRBV5-1
clone_size: -
d_call: -
j_call: TRBJ1-2
cdr3_aa: CASSLDVSYYGYTF
cdr3_nt: TGCGCCAGCAGCTTGGATGTCAGCTACTATGGCTACACCTTC

v_call: TRBV6-6
clone_size: -
d_call: -
j_call: TRBJ2-5
cdr3_aa: CASSVLGGRETQYF
cdr3_nt: TGTGCCAGCAGTGTGCTTGGGGGCCGAGAGACCCAGTACTTC

v_call: TRBV5-1
clone_size: -
d_call: -
j_call: TRBJ2-7
cdr3_aa: CASSLGGSSYEQYF
cdr3_nt: TGCGCCAGCAGCTTAGGGGGTAGCTCCTACGAGCAGTACTTC

v_call: TRBV5-1
clone_size: -
d_call: TRBD1
j_call: TRBJ2-7
cdr3_aa: CASSLDRWRYEQYF
cdr3_nt: TGCGCCAGCAGCCTGGACAGGTGGCGGTACGAGCAGTACTTC

v_call: TRBV7-9
clone_size: few
d_call: -
j_call: TRBJ1-3
cdr3_aa: CASSFTGQGNTIYF
cdr3_nt: TGTGCCAGCAGCTTTACAGGGCAAGGAAACACCATATATTTT

v_call: TRBV6-6
clone_size: -
d_call: -
j_call: TRBJ2-7
cdr3_aa: CASSYPARSYEQYF
cdr3_nt: TGTGCCAGCAGTTACCCGGCACGATCCTACGAGCAGTACTTC

v_call: TRBV18
clone_size: -
d_call: -
j_call: TRBJ2-5
cdr3_aa: CASSPFQEETQYF
cdr3_nt: TGTGCCAGCTCACCATTTCAGGAAGAGACCCAGTACTTC

v_call: TRBV5-1
clone_size: -
d_call: TRBD2
j_call: TRBJ2-3
cdr3_aa: CASMLLAGGPDTQYF
cdr3_nt: TGCGCCAGCATGTTACTAGCGGGGGGCCCAGATACGCAGTATTTT

v_call: TRBV6-5
clone_size: -
d_call: -
j_call: TRBJ2-7
cdr3_aa: CASSYSTGVPGRQYF
cdr3_nt: TGTGCCAGCAGTTACTCGACGGGGGTCCCTGGAAGGCAGTACTTC

v_call: TRBV28
clone_size: -
d_call: -
j_call: TRBJ2-4
cdr3_aa: CASSPRVPGIQYF
cdr3_nt: TGTGCCAGCAGTCCCAGGGTCCCGGGGATTCAGTACTTC

v_call: TRBV28
clone_size: -
d_call: -
j_call: TRBJ1-4
cdr3_aa: CASSLSQGLGTNEKLFF
cdr3_nt: TGTGCCAGCAGTTTAAGTCAGGGGTTAGGCACTAATGAAAAACTGTTTTTT

v_call: TRBV7-2
clone_size: -
d_call: -
j_call: TRBJ2-1
cdr3_aa: CASSLSRLNEQFF
cdr3_nt: TGTGCCAGCAGCTTATCTAGGCTCAATGAGCAGTTCTTC

v_call: TRBV11-2
clone_size: -
d_call: TRBD2
j_call: TRBJ2-3
cdr3_aa: CASSLSGGAADTQYF
cdr3_nt: TGTGCCAGCAGCTTATCGGGGGGGGCCGCGGATACGCAGTATTTT

v_call: TRBV5-1
clone_size: -
d_call: -
j_call: TRBJ1-2
cdr3_aa: CASSGIGQTNGYTF
cdr3_nt: TGCGCCAGCAGCGGAATAGGACAGACAAATGGCTACACCTTC